A single sample gave rise to the 29 T cell receptor beta chains below, sequenced in a study of T cell changes during pregnancy in multiple sclerosis. Assay: immunoSEQ multiplex PCR; the TCRdb copy retains only in-frame clones and omits some. The sample records about 86,000 clones, approximately 90% being singletons. The sample consisted of peripheral blood, taken in the first trimester of pregnancy. These receptors all stem from a female donor in good health, enrolled as a control in a pregnancy study.

The chain is built from TRBV6-5 and TRBJ1-2; no definite D call. There are 14 residues in the CDR3. Germline values: CDR1 MNHEY, CDR2 SVGAGI. V was shortened by 4 bases and J by 7 bases, with 16 bases between the two germline ends. CDR3 bases: TGTGCCAGCAGTTCCCCACCCGGGGTGGGTGGCTACACCTTC. This translates into CASSSPPGVGGYTF.

The V and J genes are TRBV10-3 and TRBJ2-3; possibly TRBD2 for D (5 bases). The CDR3 loop spans 18 amino acids. Trimming shortened V by 0 bases and J by 6 bases, and 22 bases separated the two germline ends. The germline CDR1 and CDR2 sequences are ENHRY and SYGVKD. In DNA, the CDR3 is TGTGCCATCAGTGAGTCGATGCGACTAACTAGGTGGAAGGATACGCAGTATTTT. It is translated as CAISESMRLTRWKDTQYF.

The chain joins TRBV4-3 to TRBJ2-1; D might be TRBD2 (7 bases). Trimming removed 0 bases at V and 10 bases at J, with 13 bases between. From germline, CDR1 is LGHNA and CDR2 YSLEER. This CDR3 is built from 14 residues. CDR3 sequence reads: CASSQDRGAIEQFF. The CDR3 DNA sequence: TGCGCCAGCAGCCAAGATCGGGGGGCCATCGAGCAGTTCTTC.

V and J are TRBV4-2 and TRBJ1-5; D is uncertain. CDR3 size: 15 residues. Trimming stripped 0 bases from V and 0 bases from J, with 6 bases between. Germline V gene sequence: CDR1 LGHNA, CDR2 YNFKEQ. CDR3 loop: CASSQELLSNQPQHF. CDR3 in DNA: TGTGCCAGCAGCCAAGAACTTCTTAGCAATCAGCCCCAGCATTTT.

The chain has TRBV14 and TRBJ1-2; D call uncertain. Germline CDR1 reads SGHDN; CDR2 reads FVKESK. The CDR3 spans 14 residues. The V and J ends lost 3 bases and 4 bases respectively, with 12 bases between them. Written as DNA, the CDR3 is TGTGCCAGCAGCCACCGAGGAGTCCGCTATGGCTACACCTTC. Its protein is CASSHRGVRYGYTF. The full variable domain, rest sourced from reference TRBV14 and TRBJ1-2, is EAGVTQFPSHSVIEKGQTVTLRCDPISGHDNLYWYRRVMGKEIKFLLHFVKESKQDESGMPNNRFLAERTGGTYSTLKVQPAELEDSGVYFCASSHRGVRYGYTFGSGTRLTVV.

The genes are TRBV10-3 and TRBJ2-3; D possibly corresponds to TRBD1 (6 bases). Germline V gene data show CDR1 as ENHRY and CDR2 as SYGVKD. Trimming removed 6 bases at V and 4 bases at J, with 17 bases between. The CDR3 consists of 15 residues. This CDR3 reads CAIRPTGKTADTQYF. DNA for the CDR3: TGTGCCATCAGGCCTACAGGGAAAACGGCAGATACGCAGTATTTT.

The chain links TRBV4-1 to TRBJ2-3, with D tentatively TRBD2 (6 bases). The CDR3 runs 16 residues. Germline CDR1 MGHRA, CDR2 YSYEKL. The germline V and J ends were trimmed by 1 base and 2 bases, with 13 bases remaining between them. The CDR3 is CASSQGELAVTDTQYF. For the CDR3, the DNA is TGCGCCAGCAGCCAAGGCGAGTTAGCGGTCACAGATACGCAGTATTTT.

V usage is TRBV19 and J usage is TRBJ1-2, with D possibly TRBD1 on 5 matching bases. The CDR3 extends over 12 amino acids. Trimming took 4 bases from V and 6 from J, leaving 9 bases between them. CDR1 is LNHDA and CDR2 is SQIVND in the germline V gene (reference sequence). DNA of the CDR3: TGTGCCAGTAGTAATTGGGGCGATGGCTACACCTTC. Translated, it gives CASSNWGDGYTF.

The rearrangement joins TRBV7-8 to TRBJ2-5; D possibly corresponds to TRBD2 (7 bases). Germline CDR1 and CDR2: SGHVS and FQNEAQ. The CDR3 runs 17 residues. V lost 2 bases and J 3 bases, leaving 19 bases between the germline ends. CDR3 DNA sequence: TGTGCCAGCAGCTTACTCATCGGGGGGCAGGCCGAAGAGACCCAGTACTTC. This translates into CASSLLIGGQAEETQYF.

The CDR3 reads CASSSPPASIYEQYF. CDR3 sequence (DNA): TGTGCCAGCAGTTCCCCCCCAGCTAGTATCTACGAGCAGTACTTC. This chain links TRBV6-5 with TRBJ2-7; D is unclear. This CDR3 is 15 amino acids long. The V gene lost 4 bases and the J gene lost 3 bases, with 16 bases spanning the gap. CDR1 and CDR2 (germline): MNHEY, SVGAGI.

The V and J genes are TRBV5-8 and TRBJ1-5, with D possibly TRBD1 on 6 matching bases. Between the trimmed V and J ends, which lost 0 bases and 3 bases, there was a span of 10 bases. CDR1 SGHTS and CDR2 YDEGEE come from the germline V gene. CDR3 length equals 15 residues. CDR3 region: CASSLDRVSNQPQHF. CDR3 nucleotide sequence: TGTGCCAGCAGCTTGGACAGGGTTTCCAATCAGCCCCAGCATTTT.

This clone was seen only once. The V and J genes are TRBV9 and TRBJ1-2; tentative D call: TRBD1 (6 bases). Between the trimmed V and J ends, which lost 2 bases and 4 bases, there was a span of 15 bases. CDR3 length: 15 residues. Looked up from germline, CDR1 is SGDLS and CDR2 is YYNGEE. The CDR3 is CASSVDSLAPYGYTF. In nucleotides, the CDR3 is TGTGCCAGCAGCGTGGACAGCCTTGCCCCCTATGGCTACACCTTC.

The V call is TRBV10-3, the J call TRBJ1-1; D not certain. CDR3 length: 13 residues. CDR1 and CDR2 from the germline V gene are ENHRY and SYGVKD. Trimming removed 8 bases at V and 0 bases at J, with 10 bases between. CDR3 DNA sequence: TGTGCCATCCGAAGAGAAATGAACACTGAAGCTTTCTTT. This translates into CAIRREMNTEAFF.

This chain uses TRBV18 with TRBJ1-3; 7 bases are a match to TRBD1. Germline trimming cut 6 bases from V and 1 base from J; bases unmatched to any gene: 12. This CDR3 contains 17 residues. Germline lookup yields CDR1 KGHSH and CDR2 LQKENI. The CDR3 region has the DNA TGTGCCAGCTCGCTAGGGACAGCACCGAGGTCTGGAAACACCATATATTTT. This gives the protein CASSLGTAPRSGNTIYF. The variable domain in full, completed from reference TRBV18 and TRBJ1-3, reads NAGVMQNPRHLVRRRGQEARLRCSPMKGHSHVYWYRQLPEEGLKFMVYLQKENIIDESGMPKERFSAEFPKEGPSILRIQQVVRGDSAAYFCASSLGTAPRSGNTIYFGEGSWLTVV.

V gene TRBV2 combines with J gene TRBJ1-6; TRBD1 aligns across 7 bases. The CDR3 is made up of 15 amino acids. V dropped 1 base and J dropped 7; count of bases not matched to a gene: 4. In germline, CDR1 is SNHLY, CDR2 FYNNEI. CDR3 nucleotides: TGTGCCAGCAGTGAAGAGGGGGCGCGCAATTCACCCCTCCACTTT. It codes for CASSEEGARNSPLHF.

V usage is TRBV14 and J usage is TRBJ1-1; D perhaps matches TRBD1 (5 bases). Trimming took 1 base from V and 5 from J, leaving 11 bases between them. In germline, CDR1 is SGHDN, CDR2 FVKESK. This CDR3 has 14 amino acids. CDR3 coding DNA: TGTGCCAGCAGCCAAGTGCCAGGGAGGACTGAAGCTTTCTTT. Protein sequence: CASSQVPGRTEAFF.

The chain carries TRBV6-5 and TRBJ2-3; 12 positions agree with TRBD2. The CDR3 spans 16 residues. Germline V gene sequence: CDR1 MNHEY, CDR2 SVGAGI. J gave up 2 bases and V 4 bases, and 4 bases lay outside the gene matches. CDR3 coding DNA: TGTGCCAGCAGTTTCCGGACTAGCGGGGACACAGATACGCAGTATTTT. Translation: CASSFRTSGDTDTQYF.

This clone appeared once. This chain uses TRBV4-3 with TRBJ2-3; 9 nucleotides line up with TRBD2. The CDR3 has 16 amino acids. After removal of 0 bases from V and 6 bases from J, the junction contained 7 bases not matched to a gene. The germline V gene has CDR1 LGHNA and CDR2 YSLEER. This CDR3 is CASSQDRTSVGDTQYF. The CDR3 bases are TGCGCCAGCAGCCAAGATAGGACTAGCGTAGGGGATACGCAGTATTTT.

The CDR3 spells CASSPGQVIYEQYF. The CDR3 DNA sequence: TGTGCCAGCAGCCCGGGACAGGTGATCTACGAGCAGTACTTC. The chain employs TRBV5-4 and TRBJ2-7; the match to TRBD1 covers 8 bases. The CDR3 has 14 residues. The junction had 6 bases not matched to a gene; V was cut back by 4 bases and J by 3 bases. CDR1 and CDR2 from the germline V gene are SGHNT and YYREEE (reference sequence).

This clone was detected only a few times. This chain connects TRBV19 to TRBJ1-2; D is unresolved. The CDR3 length is 13 residues. The V gene's germline CDR1 is LNHDA and CDR2 SQIVND (reference sequence). V lost 5 bases, J lost 4 bases, and 11 bases lay in between. CDR3 DNA: TGTGCCAGTAGTCTAGCAGATATCTATGGCTACACCTTC. This gives the protein CASSLADIYGYTF.

This chain connects TRBV7-8 to TRBJ1-5, with a tentative D call TRBD1 (6 bases). CDR3 length equals 14 residues. CDR1 and CDR2 (germline): SGHVS, FQNEAQ. Trimming took 5 bases from V and 8 from J, leaving 16 bases between them. CDR3 in DNA: TGTGCCAGCAGCAACCAGGCAGGGGCTGAGCCCCAGCATTTT. Translating gives CASSNQAGAEPQHF.

The chain couples TRBV6-5 to TRBJ1-2; D uncertain. Between the trimmed V and J ends, which lost 7 bases and 4 bases, there was a span of 7 bases. This CDR3 contains 11 residues. From germline, CDR1 is MNHEY and CDR2 SVGAGI. CDR3 DNA: TGTGCCAGCAAGGACTTCTATGGCTACACCTTC. This translates into CASKDFYGYTF.

The chain couples TRBV6-4 to TRBJ1-1; D is perhaps TRBD1 (5 bases). V dropped 8 bases and J dropped 0 bases, with 10 bases sitting between them. The CDR3 consists of 13 residues. Germline V gene lookup returns CDR1 MRHNA and CDR2 SNTAGT. The CDR3 is CASGETVNTEAFF. CDR3 nucleotides: TGTGCCAGCGGAGAGACAGTGAACACTGAAGCTTTCTTT.

This clone showed up just once. This sequence joins TRBV5-4 and TRBJ1-3; the D gene is possibly TRBD1 (6 bases). This CDR3 contains 14 residues. Germline CDR1 is SGHNT and CDR2 is YYREEE (reference sequence). Trimming took off 3 bases at V and 5 bases at J, with 12 bases between the two ends. CDR3 region: CASSSGGPRNTIYF. Here the CDR3 DNA reads TGTGCCAGCAGCTCTGGGGGCCCGCGAAACACCATATATTTT.

V and J are TRBV7-9 and TRBJ2-7; D is unresolved. CDR3 size: 12 residues. The germline V gene has CDR1 SEHNR and CDR2 FQNEAQ (reference sequence). Deletions cut 1 base from V and 3 bases from J, with 4 bases between. In DNA, the CDR3 is TGTGCCAGCAGCTTAGTCAGCTACGAGCAGTACTTC. Translation: CASSLVSYEQYF.

The V and J genes are TRBV2 and TRBJ1-5, with a possible D match to TRBD1 (5 bases). Germline V gene sequence: CDR1 SNHLY, CDR2 FYNNEI. The CDR3 is 13 residues long. V lost 5 bases, J lost 7 bases, and 12 bases lay in between. The CDR3 nucleotides read TGTGCCAGCAGTTGGGCCCCAGGGCAGCCCCAGCATTTT. Translating it yields CASSWAPGQPQHF.

J is TRBJ2-3 and V is TRBV6-5; tentative D call: TRBD2 (5 bases). V shed 0 bases and J shed 0 bases, with 7 bases lying between them. The CDR3 sequence is 15 residues long. Looked up from germline, CDR1 is MNHEY and CDR2 is SVGAGI. DNA of the CDR3: TGTGCCAGCAGTTACTCGCGGGCCAGCACAGATACGCAGTATTTT. Translating it yields CASSYSRASTDTQYF.

The table lists this clone with a count of one. The chain recombines TRBV4-2 with TRBJ1-3, with D possibly TRBD1 on 5 matching bases. CDR3 length: 14 amino acids. V was clipped by 4 bases and J by 1 base, with 8 bases between them. Looked up from germline, CDR1 is LGHNA and CDR2 is YNFKEQ. CDR3 sequence (DNA): TGTGCCAGCAGCCCAGGGACTTCTGGAAACACCATATATTTT. Protein: CASSPGTSGNTIYF.

The V and J genes are TRBV11-3 and TRBJ2-3; TRBD2 matches at 8 bases. CDR3 length: 17 amino acids. Germline values: CDR1 SGHNT, CDR2 YENEEA. Germline trimming cut 0 bases from V and 2 bases from J; bases unmatched to any gene: 7. The CDR3 spells CASSLDHPAGATDTQYF. For the CDR3, the DNA is TGTGCCAGCAGCTTAGATCACCCAGCGGGGGCCACAGATACGCAGTATTTT.